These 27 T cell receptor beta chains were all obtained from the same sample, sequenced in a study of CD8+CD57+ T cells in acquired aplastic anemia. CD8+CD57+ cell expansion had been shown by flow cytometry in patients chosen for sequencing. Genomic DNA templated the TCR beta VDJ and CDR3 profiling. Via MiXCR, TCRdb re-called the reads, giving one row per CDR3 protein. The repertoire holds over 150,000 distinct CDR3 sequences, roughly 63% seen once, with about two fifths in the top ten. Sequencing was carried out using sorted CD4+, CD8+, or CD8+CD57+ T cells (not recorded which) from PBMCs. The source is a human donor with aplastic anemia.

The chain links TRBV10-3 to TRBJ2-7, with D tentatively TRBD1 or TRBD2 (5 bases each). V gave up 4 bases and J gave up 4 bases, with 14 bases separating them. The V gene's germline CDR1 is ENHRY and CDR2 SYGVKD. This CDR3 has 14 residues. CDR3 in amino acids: CAISVPGTAYEQYF. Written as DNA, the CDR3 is TGTGCCATCAGTGTTCCCGGGACCGCATACGAGCAGTACTTC.

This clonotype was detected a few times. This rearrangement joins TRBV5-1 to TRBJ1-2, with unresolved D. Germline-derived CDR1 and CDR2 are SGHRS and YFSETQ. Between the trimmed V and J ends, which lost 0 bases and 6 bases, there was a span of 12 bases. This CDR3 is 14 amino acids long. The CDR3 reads CASSLGEGGNGYTF. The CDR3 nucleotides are TGCGCCAGCAGCTTGGGGGAAGGTGGAAATGGCTACACCTTC.

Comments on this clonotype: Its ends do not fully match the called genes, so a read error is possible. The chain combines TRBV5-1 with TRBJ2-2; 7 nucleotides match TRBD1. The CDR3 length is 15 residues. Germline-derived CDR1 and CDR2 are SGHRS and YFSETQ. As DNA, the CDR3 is TGTGCCAGCGGCACCGGGACAGTTAACACCGGGGAGCTGTCTTTT. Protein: CASGTGTVNTGELSF.

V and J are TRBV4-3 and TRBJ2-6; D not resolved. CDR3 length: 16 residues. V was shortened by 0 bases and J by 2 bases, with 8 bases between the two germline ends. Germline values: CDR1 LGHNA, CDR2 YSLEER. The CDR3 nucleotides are TGCGCCAGCAGCCAAGACGTGGGGACTGGGGCCAACGTCCTGACTTTC. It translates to CASSQDVGTGANVLTF.

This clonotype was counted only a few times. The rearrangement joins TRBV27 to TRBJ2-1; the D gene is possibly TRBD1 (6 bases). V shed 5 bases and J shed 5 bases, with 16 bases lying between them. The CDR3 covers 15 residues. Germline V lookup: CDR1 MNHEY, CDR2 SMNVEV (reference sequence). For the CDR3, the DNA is TGTGCCAGCAGTCTCACAGGGCTTGCTAACAATGAGCAGTTCTTC. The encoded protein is CASSLTGLANNEQFF.

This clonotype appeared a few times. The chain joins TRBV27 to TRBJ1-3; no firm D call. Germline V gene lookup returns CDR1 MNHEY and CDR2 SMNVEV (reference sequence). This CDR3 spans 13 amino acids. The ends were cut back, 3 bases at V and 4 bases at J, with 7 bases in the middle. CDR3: CASSFSSGNTIYF. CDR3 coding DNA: TGTGCCAGCAGTTTCTCATCCGGAAACACCATATATTTT.

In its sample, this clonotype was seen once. CDR3 DNA: TGCAGTGCTAGAGACAGGGGGGGGACTGAAGCTTTCTTT. Translated: CSARDRGGTEAFF. The chain carries TRBV20-1 and TRBJ1-1, with 7 bases lining up with TRBD1. This CDR3 spans 13 amino acids. Looked up from germline, CDR1 is DFQATT and CDR2 is SNEGSKA (reference sequence). With V trimmed by 0 bases and J by 5 bases, 3 bases remained unmatched.

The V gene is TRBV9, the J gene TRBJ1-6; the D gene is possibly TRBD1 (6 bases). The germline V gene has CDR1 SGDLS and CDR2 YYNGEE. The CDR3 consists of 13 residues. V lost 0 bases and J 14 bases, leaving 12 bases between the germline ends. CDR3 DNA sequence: TGTGCCAGCAGCGTAGTACAGGGTGTAGCCCTCCACTTT. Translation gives CASSVVQGVALHF.

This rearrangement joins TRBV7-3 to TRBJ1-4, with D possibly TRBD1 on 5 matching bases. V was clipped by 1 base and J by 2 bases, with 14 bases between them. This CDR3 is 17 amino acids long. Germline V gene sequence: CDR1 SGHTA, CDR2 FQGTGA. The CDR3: CASSLRGALGTNEKLFF. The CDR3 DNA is TGTGCCAGCAGCTTAAGGGGCGCGCTGGGGACTAATGAAAAACTGTTTTTT.

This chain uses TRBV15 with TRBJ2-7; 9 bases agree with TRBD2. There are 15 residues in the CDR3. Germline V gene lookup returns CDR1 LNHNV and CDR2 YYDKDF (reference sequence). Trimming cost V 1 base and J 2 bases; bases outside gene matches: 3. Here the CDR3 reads CATSRAGGGAYEQYF. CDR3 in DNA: TGTGCCACCAGCAGAGCAGGCGGGGGGGCCTACGAGCAGTACTTC.

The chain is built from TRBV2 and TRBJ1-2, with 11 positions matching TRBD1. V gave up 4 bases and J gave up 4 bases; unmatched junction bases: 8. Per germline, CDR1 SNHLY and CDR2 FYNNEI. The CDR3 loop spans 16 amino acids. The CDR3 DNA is TGTGCCAGCAGTGGTTGGACAGGGGGCGCAGGCTATGGCTACACCTTC. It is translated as CASSGWTGGAGYGYTF.

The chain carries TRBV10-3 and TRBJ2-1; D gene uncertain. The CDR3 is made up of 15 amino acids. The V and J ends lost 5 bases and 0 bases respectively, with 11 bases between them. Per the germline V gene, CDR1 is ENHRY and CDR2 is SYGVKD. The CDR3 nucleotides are TGTGCCATCAGTTCCCCTACCAGCTCCTACAATGAGCAGTTCTTC. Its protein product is CAISSPTSSYNEQFF.

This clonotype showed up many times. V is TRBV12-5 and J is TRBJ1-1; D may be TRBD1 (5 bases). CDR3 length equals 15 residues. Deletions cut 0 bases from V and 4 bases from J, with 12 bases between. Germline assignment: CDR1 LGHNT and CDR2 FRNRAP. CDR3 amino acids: CASGLVRVIATEAFF. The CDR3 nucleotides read TGTGCTAGTGGTTTGGTCAGGGTGATAGCCACTGAAGCTTTCTTT.

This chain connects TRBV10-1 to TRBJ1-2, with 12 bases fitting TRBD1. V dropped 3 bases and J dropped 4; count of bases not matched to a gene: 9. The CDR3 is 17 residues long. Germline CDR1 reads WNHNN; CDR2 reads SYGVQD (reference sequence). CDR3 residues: CASSDKWGQGALYGYTF. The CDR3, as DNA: TGCGCCAGCAGTGATAAGTGGGGACAGGGGGCTCTCTATGGCTACACCTTC.

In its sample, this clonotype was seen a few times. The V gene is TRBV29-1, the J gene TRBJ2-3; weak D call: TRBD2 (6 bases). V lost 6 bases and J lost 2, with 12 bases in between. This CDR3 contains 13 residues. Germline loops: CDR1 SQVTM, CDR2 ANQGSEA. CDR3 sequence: CSVRGLYTDTQYF. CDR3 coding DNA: TGCAGCGTGCGGGGCTTATACACAGATACGCAGTATTTT.

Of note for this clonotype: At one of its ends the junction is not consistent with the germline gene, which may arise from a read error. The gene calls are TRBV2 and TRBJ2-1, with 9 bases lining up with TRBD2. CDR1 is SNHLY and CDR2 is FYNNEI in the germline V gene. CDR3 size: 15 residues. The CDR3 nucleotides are TGTGCCAGCAGAGAAGGGACTAGCAGCCACAATGAGCAGTTCTTC. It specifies CASREGTSSHNEQFF.

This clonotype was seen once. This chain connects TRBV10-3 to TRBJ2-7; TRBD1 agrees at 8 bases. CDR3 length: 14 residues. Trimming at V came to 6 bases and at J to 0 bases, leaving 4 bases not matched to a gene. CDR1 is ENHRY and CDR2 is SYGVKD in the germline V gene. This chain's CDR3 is CAIRGTGSSYEQYF. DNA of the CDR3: TGTGCCATCAGGGGGACAGGTTCCTCCTACGAGCAGTACTTC.

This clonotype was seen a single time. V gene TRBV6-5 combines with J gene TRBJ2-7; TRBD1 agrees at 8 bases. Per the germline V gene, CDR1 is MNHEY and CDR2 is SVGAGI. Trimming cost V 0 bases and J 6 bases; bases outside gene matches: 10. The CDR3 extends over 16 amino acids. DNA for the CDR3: TGTGCCAGCAGTTACTCGATTCGAACAGGGGGTATCGAGCAGTACTTC. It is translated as CASSYSIRTGGIEQYF.

The chain's CDR3 is CASSFLAGGADTQYF. The CDR3 DNA follows: TGCGCCAGCAGCTTCCTAGCGGGAGGGGCAGATACGCAGTATTTT. The chain uses TRBV5-1 and TRBJ2-3; TRBD2 agrees at 12 bases. This CDR3 is built from 15 residues. Trimming removed 2 bases from V and 4 bases from J; junction bases left unmatched: 2. Germline values: CDR1 SGHRS, CDR2 YFSETQ.

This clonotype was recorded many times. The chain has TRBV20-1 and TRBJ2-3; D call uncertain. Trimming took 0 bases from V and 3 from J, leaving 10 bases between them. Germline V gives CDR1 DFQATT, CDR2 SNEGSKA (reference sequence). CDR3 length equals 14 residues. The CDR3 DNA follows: TGCAGTGCTAGAGAAAACCTAAGGACAGATACGCAGTATTTT. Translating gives CSARENLRTDTQYF.

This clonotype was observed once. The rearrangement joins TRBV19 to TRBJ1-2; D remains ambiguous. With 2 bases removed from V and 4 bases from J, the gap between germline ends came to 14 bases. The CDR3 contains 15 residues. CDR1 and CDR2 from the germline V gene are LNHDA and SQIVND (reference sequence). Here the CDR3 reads CASSIKTFDFYGYTF. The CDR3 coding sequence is TGTGCCAGTAGTATAAAAACCTTTGACTTCTATGGCTACACCTTC. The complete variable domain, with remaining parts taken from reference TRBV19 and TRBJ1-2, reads DGGITQSPKYLFRKEGQNVTLSCEQNLNHDAMYWYRQDPGQGLRLIYYSQIVNDFQKGDIAEGYSVSREKKESFPLTVTSAQKNPTAFYLCASSIKTFDFYGYTFGSGTRLTVV.

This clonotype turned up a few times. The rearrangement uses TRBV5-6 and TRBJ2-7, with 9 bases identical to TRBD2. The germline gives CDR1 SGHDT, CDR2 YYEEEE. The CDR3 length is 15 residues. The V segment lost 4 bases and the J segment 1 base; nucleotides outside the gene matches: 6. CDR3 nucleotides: TGTGCCAGCAGCACCCTCGCGGGAGGGTCCTACGAGCAGTACTTC. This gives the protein CASSTLAGGSYEQYF.

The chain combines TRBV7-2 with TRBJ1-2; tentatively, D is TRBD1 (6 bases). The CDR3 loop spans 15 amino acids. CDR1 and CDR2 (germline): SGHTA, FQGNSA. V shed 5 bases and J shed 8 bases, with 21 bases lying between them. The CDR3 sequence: CASSQEIGGANGYTF. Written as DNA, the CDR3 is TGTGCCAGCAGCCAAGAGATTGGGGGGGCTAACGGCTACACCTTC.

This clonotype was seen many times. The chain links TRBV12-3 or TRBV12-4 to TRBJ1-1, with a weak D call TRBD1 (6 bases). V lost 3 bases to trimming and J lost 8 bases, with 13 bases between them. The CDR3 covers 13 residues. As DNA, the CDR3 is TGTGCCAGCAGTTTTGGGGGGGCCTTAGAAGCTTTCTTT. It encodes CASSFGGALEAFF.

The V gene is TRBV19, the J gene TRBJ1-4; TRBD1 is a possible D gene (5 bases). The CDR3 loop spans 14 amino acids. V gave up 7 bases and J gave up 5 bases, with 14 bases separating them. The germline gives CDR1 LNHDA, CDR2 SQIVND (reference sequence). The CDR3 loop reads CASNVWRGNEKLFF. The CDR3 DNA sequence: TGTGCCAGTAATGTTTGGCGGGGGAATGAAAAACTGTTTTTT.

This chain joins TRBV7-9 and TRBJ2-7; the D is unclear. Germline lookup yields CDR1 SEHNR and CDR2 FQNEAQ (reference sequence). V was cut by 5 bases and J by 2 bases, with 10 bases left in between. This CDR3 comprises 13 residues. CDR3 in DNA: TGTGCCAGCAGCCCTCCCCTGGCCTACGAGCAGTACTTC. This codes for CASSPPLAYEQYF.

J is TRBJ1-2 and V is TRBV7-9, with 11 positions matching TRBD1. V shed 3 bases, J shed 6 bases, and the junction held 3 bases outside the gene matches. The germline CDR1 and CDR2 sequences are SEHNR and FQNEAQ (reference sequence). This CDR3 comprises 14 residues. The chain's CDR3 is CASSFGQGAHGYTF. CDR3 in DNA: TGTGCCAGCAGCTTTGGACAGGGGGCGCATGGCTACACCTTC.